This T cell receptor beta chain was observed in a study of T-cell reconstitution after alpha-beta-depleted transplantation in children. General study results and limits: After one year, T-cell counts and TCRbeta diversity mostly came from new T cells. Several hundred rapidly expanded clones from non-depleted graft cells reportedly supplied alpha-beta T cells about two months post-transplant.

This clonotype was detected many times. Antigen: not known. Germline V gives CDR1 SGHKS, CDR2 YYEKEE (reference sequence). This CDR3 is built from 13 residues. The V gene lost 5 bases and the J gene lost 1 base, with 9 bases spanning the gap. For TCRbeta, the library was prepared with unique molecular identifiers. TCRdb redid the calling of the PCR reads with MiXCR, one entry per CDR3 protein. This sample carries 300,000 or so distinct CDR3 sequences, 23% of them seen once, and the ten largest clones take 9.5% to 13%. Material: PBMCs, mostly from graft donor cells, obtained 180 days after TCRalphabeta/CD19-depleted stem cell transplant. The chain combines TRBV5-5 with TRBJ1-1; D gene ambiguous. This clonotype was obtained from a male patient aged 5 to 17 who had a stem cell transplant for acute lymphoblastic leukemia, so the T cells may come from the graft donor. CDR3 region: CASSPGWNTEAFF. The DNA of the CDR3 is TGTGCCAGCAGTCCGGGCTGGAACACTGAAGCTTTCTTT.